This T cell receptor beta chain was documented in a study of blood T cell repertoires in COVID-19. Assay: immunoSEQ multiplex PCR; the TCRdb copy retains only in-frame clones and omits some. This sample has around 150,000 clones, with around 90% found just once. V lost 6 bases, J lost 0 bases, and 9 bases lay in between. The CDR3 loop spans 14 amino acids. Germline loops: CDR1 MNHEY, CDR2 SVGEGT. The sequenced sample was peripheral blood. The chain carries TRBV6-2 or TRBV6-3 and TRBJ1-5; D call uncertain. This clonotype was sampled from a human donor with COVID-19, enrolled during active disease. The donor label of this sample is uncertain. The CDR3 DNA sequence: TGTGCCAGCAGCGACACGTATAGCAATCAGCCCCAGCATTTT. This translates into CASSDTYSNQPQHF.